This T cell receptor beta chain stems from a study of cytomegalovirus exposure and HLA in healthy donors. Primers: 60 Vbeta forward and 13 Jbeta reverse. Here immunoSEQ multiplex PCR was the method, and the copy in TCRdb shows in-frame clones only, minus some. This table holds 160,000 or so clones, about 72% found once. CDR1 MDHEN and CDR2 SYDVKM come from the germline V gene. This CDR3 has 14 amino acids. V lost 3 bases to trimming and J lost 3 bases, with 9 bases between them. The clonotype comes from a man in his 60s in good health and CMV-seronegative. V usage is TRBV28 and J usage is TRBJ1-3; possibly TRBD1 for D (5 bases). Sample: PBMCs. The CDR3, as DNA: TGTGCCAGCAGTTTCCCAGGGAATGGAAACACCATATATTTT. It translates to CASSFPGNGNTIYF.